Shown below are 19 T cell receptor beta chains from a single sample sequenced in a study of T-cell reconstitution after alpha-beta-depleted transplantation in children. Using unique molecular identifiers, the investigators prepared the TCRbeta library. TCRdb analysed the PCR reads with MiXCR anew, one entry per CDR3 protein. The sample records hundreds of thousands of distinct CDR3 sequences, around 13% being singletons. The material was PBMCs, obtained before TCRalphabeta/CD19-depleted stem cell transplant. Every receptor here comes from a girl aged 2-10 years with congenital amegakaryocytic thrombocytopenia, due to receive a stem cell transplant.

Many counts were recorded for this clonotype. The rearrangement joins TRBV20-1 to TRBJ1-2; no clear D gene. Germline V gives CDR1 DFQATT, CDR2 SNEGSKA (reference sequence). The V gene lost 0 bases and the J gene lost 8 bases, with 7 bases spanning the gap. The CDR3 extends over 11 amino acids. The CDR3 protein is CSARDWRGYTF. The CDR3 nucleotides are TGCAGTGCTAGAGATTGGCGGGGCTACACCTTC.

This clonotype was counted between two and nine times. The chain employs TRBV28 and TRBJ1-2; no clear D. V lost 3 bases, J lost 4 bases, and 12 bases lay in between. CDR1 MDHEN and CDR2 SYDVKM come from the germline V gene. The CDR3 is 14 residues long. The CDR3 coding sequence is TGTGCCAGCAGTTTTCCAGGAGACCCCTATGGCTACACCTTC. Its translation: CASSFPGDPYGYTF.

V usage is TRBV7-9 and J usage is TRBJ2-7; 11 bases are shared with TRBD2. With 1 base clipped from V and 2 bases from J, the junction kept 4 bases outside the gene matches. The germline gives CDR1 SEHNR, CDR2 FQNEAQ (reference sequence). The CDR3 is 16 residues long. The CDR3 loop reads CASSLGLAGGPYEQYF. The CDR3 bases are TGTGCCAGCAGCTTAGGGCTAGCGGGAGGTCCCTACGAGCAGTACTTC.

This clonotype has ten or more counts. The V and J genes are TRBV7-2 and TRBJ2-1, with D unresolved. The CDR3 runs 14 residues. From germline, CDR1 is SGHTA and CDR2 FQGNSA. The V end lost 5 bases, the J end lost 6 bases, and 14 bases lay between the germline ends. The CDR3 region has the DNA TGTGCCAGCAGCCCGCCTTGGCGCCGCAATGAGCAGTTCTTC. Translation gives CASSPPWRRNEQFF.

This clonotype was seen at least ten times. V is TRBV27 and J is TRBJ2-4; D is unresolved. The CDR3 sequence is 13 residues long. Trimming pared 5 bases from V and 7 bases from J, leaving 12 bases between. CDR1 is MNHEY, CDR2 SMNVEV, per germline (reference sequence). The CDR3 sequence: CASSKIDWNIQYF. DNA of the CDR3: TGTGCCAGCAGTAAAATAGATTGGAACATTCAGTACTTC.

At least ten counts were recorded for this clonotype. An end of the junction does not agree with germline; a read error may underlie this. The CDR3 is CASSQKPPGPSTIF. The CDR3 coding sequence is TGCGCCAGCAGCCAAAAGCCACCGGGACCAAGTACCATCTTC. The rearrangement uses TRBV4-1 and TRBJ2-1; D is perhaps TRBD1 or TRBD2 (5 bases each). Looked up from germline, CDR1 is MGHRA and CDR2 is YSYEKL. CDR3 length: 14 residues.

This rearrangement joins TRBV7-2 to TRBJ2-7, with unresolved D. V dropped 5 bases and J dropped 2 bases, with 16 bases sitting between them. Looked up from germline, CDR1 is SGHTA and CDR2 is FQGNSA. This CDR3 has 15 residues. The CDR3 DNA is TGTGCCAGCAGCCTAGTGGTGCGGAGCCCCTACGAGCAGTACTTC. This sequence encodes CASSLVVRSPYEQYF.

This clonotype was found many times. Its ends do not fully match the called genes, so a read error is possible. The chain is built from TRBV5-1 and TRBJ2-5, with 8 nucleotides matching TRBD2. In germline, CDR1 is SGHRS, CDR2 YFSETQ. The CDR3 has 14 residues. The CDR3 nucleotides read TGTGCCAGCAGTCTGGCGGGAGGTTCTGAGACCCAGTACTTC. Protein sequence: CASSLAGGSETQYF.

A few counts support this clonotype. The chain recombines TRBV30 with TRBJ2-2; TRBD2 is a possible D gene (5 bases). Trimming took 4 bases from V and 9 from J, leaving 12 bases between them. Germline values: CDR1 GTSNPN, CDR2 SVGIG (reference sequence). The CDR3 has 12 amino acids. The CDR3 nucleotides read TGTGCCTGGAAGGGAGTGGGGAGGGAGCTGTTTTTT. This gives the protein CAWKGVGRELFF.

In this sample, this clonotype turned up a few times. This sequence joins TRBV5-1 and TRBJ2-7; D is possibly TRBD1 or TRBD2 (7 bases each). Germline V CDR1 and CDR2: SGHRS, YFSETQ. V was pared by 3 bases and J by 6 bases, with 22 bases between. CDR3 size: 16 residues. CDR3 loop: CASSSIPTGTTSEQYF. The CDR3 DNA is TGCGCCAGCAGCTCAATCCCGACAGGGACTACGAGCGAGCAGTACTTC.

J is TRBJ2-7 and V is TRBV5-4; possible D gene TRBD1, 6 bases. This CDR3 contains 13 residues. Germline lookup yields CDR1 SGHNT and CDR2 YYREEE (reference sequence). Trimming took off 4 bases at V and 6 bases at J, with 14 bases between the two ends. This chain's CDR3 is CASSLSRGGEQYF. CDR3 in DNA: TGTGCCAGCAGCCTTAGTCGAGGGGGCGAGCAGTACTTC.

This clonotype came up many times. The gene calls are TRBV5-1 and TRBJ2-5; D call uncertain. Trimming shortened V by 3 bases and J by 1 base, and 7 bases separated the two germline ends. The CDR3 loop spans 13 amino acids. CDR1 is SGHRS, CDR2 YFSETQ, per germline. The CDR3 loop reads CASSSSIQETQYF. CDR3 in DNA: TGCGCCAGCAGCTCTTCAATCCAAGAGACCCAGTACTTC.

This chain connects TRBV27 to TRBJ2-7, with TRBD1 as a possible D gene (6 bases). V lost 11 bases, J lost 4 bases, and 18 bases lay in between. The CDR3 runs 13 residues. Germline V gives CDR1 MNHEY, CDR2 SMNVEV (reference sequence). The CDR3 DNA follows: TGTGCCTGTGGGGCAGGGGCTGGTTACGAGCAGTACTTC. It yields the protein CACGAGAGYEQYF.

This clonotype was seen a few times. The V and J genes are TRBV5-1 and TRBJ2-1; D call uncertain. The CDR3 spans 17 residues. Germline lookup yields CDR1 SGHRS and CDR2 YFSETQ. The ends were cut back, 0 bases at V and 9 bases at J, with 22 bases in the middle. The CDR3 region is CASSLVVGTPALGEQFF. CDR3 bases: TGCGCCAGCAGCTTGGTAGTCGGAACTCCCGCCCTGGGTGAGCAGTTCTTC.

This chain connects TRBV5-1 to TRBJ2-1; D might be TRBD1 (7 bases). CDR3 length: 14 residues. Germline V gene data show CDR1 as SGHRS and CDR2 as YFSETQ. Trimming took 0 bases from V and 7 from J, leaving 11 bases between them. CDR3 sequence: CASSLEGAGNEQFF. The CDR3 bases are TGCGCCAGCAGCTTGGAGGGGGCGGGGAATGAGCAGTTCTTC.

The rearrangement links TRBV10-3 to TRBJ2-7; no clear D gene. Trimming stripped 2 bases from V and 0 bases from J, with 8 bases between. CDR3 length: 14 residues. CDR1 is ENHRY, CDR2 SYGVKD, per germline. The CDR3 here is CAISEPKDSYEQYF. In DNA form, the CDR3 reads TGTGCCATCAGTGAGCCTAAAGACTCCTACGAGCAGTACTTC.

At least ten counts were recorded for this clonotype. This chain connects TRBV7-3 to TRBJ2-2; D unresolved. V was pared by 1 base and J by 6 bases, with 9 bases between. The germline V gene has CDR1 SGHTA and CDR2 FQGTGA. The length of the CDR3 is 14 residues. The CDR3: CASSLNVAAGELFF. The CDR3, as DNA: TGTGCCAGCAGCTTAAATGTTGCGGCCGGGGAGCTGTTTTTT.

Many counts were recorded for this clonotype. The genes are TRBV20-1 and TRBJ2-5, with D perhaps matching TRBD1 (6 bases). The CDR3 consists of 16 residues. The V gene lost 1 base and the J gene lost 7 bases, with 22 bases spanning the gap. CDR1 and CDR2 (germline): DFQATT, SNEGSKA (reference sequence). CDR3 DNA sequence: TGCAGTGCTAGAGGCTCCGGGACACAACTTATCGGGACCCAGTACTTC. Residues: CSARGSGTQLIGTQYF.

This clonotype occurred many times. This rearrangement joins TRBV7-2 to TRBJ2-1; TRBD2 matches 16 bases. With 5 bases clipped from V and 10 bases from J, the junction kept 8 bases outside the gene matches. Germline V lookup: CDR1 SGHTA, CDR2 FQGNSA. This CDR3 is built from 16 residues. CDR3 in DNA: TGTGCCAGCAGCCCCCTTGGGACTAGCGGGAGGGGGGAGCAGTTCTTC. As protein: CASSPLGTSGRGEQFF.